Below, 30 T cell receptor beta chains from the same sample are listed, as sequenced in a study of blood T cell repertoires in COVID-19. Measured with immunoSEQ multiplex PCR; TCRdb has only the in-frame clones, and not every one. The sample lists 250,000 to 300,000 clones; 87% were seen once. The sample comprised peripheral blood. The origin of the receptors is a woman in her fifties or sixties who had recovered from COVID-19.

V and J are TRBV6-2 or TRBV6-3 and TRBJ1-1, with D tentatively TRBD1 (5 bases). Germline CDR1 is MNHEY and CDR2 is SVGEGT. This CDR3 contains 13 residues. The V end was cut by 2 bases, the J end by 4 bases, with 8 bases between. The CDR3 sequence is CASSYTGVTEAFF. CDR3 DNA: TGTGCCAGCAGTTACACGGGGGTCACTGAAGCTTTCTTT.

The V call is TRBV19, the J call TRBJ2-2; D not resolved. CDR1 is LNHDA, CDR2 SQIVND, per germline (reference sequence). Trimming took 3 bases from V and 0 from J, leaving 8 bases between them. This CDR3 has 15 amino acids. Written as DNA, the CDR3 is TGTGCCAGTAGTATGTCCAGGACGAACACCGGGGAGCTGTTTTTT. Residues: CASSMSRTNTGELFF.

This clone was counted a single time. The chain employs TRBV5-1 and TRBJ1-1; D may be TRBD1 (5 bases). The CDR3 has 14 amino acids. Trimming took off 4 bases at V and 6 bases at J, with 16 bases between the two ends. CDR1 and CDR2 from the germline V gene are SGHRS and YFSETQ. The CDR3 DNA reads as TGCGCCAGCAGCGACCCCGGGAGGGGCGCTGAAGCTTTCTTT. Its protein is CASSDPGRGAEAFF.

The chain combines TRBV29-1 with TRBJ2-1; D possibly corresponds to TRBD2 (6 bases). Germline V gives CDR1 SQVTM, CDR2 ANQGSEA. This CDR3 is built from 13 residues. V lost 8 bases, J lost 0 bases, and 11 bases lay in between. The CDR3 loop is CSSIADSYNEQFF. Written as DNA, the CDR3 is TGCAGCTCTATAGCGGACTCCTACAATGAGCAGTTCTTC.

The chain has TRBV2 and TRBJ1-4, with 10 bases fitting TRBD1. V dropped 7 bases and J dropped 8; count of bases not matched to a gene: 7. The CDR3 contains 14 residues. Germline V CDR1 and CDR2: SNHLY, FYNNEI. CDR3 protein: CASNRDRGREKLFF. CDR3 nucleotide sequence: TGTGCCAGCAATAGGGACAGGGGTAGAGAAAAACTGTTTTTT. The entire variable domain, with the rest obtained from reference TRBV2 and TRBJ1-4, is as follows: EPEVTQTPSHQVTQMGQEVILRCVPISNHLYFYWYRQILGQKVEFLVSFYNNEISEKSEIFDDQFSVERPDGSNFTLKIRSTKLEDSAMYFCASNRDRGREKLFFGSGTQLSVL.

This rearrangement joins TRBV6-6 to TRBJ2-3; 13 positions match TRBD2. V was pared by 6 bases and J by 10 bases, with 13 bases of the junction left unmatched. The CDR3 runs to 16 residues. Germline V gene sequence: CDR1 MNHNY, CDR2 SVGAGI (reference sequence). In nucleotides, the CDR3 is TGTGCCAGCAGCCGACAGACTAGCGGGGGGCGTGGGGCGCAGTATTTT. Amino acid sequence: CASSRQTSGGRGAQYF.

The CDR3 DNA follows: TGTGCCAGCAGCTTCTACCCTGTCGGGACATATCCCACAGATACGCAGTATTTT. Protein product: CASSFYPVGTYPTDTQYF. This chain connects TRBV11-2 to TRBJ2-3; D may be TRBD1 (6 bases). The CDR3 totals 18 residues. Germline V gene lookup returns CDR1 SGHAT and CDR2 FQNNGV. Between the trimmed V and J ends, which lost 3 bases and 2 bases, there was a span of 21 bases.

This chain uses TRBV9 with TRBJ2-6, with D hard to call. Per germline, CDR1 SGDLS and CDR2 YYNGEE. The CDR3 loop spans 16 amino acids. The ends were cut back, 7 bases at V and 0 bases at J, with 14 bases in the middle. This CDR3 reads CASGGPRFSGANVLTF. CDR3 nucleotides: TGTGCCAGCGGTGGCCCCAGGTTCTCTGGGGCCAACGTCCTGACTTTC.

This clone came up a few times. J is TRBJ1-2 and V is TRBV5-5; the match to TRBD1 covers 8 bases. The CDR3 covers 18 residues. From germline, CDR1 is SGHKS and CDR2 YYEKEE (reference sequence). Germline trimming cut 4 bases from V and 7 bases from J; bases unmatched to any gene: 21. The CDR3 protein is CASSNIFRDRIVSSGYTF. CDR3 nucleotide sequence: TGTGCCAGCAGCAACATTTTCCGGGACAGGATCGTTTCTAGTGGCTACACCTTC.

This sequence joins TRBV19 and TRBJ1-3, with TRBD1 identical over 7 bases. This CDR3 spans 15 amino acids. Germline trimming cut 3 bases from V and 2 bases from J; bases unmatched to any gene: 4. Germline V CDR1 and CDR2: LNHDA, SQIVND (reference sequence). CDR3 in amino acids: CASSMSGTAGNTIYF. CDR3 DNA: TGTGCCAGTAGTATGTCTGGGACAGCTGGAAACACCATATATTTT. The full variable domain, with the rest looked up from reference TRBV19 and TRBJ1-3, is DGGITQSPKYLFRKEGQNVTLSCEQNLNHDAMYWYRQDPGQGLRLIYYSQIVNDFQKGDIAEGYSVSREKKESFPLTVTSAQKNPTAFYLCASSMSGTAGNTIYFGEGSWLTVV.

The gene calls are TRBV5-1 and TRBJ1-2, with TRBD1 as a possible D gene (6 bases). CDR3 size: 15 residues. CDR1 and CDR2 (germline): SGHRS, YFSETQ. Trimming removed 2 bases from V and 2 bases from J, with 13 bases in between. The CDR3: CASSFGQWGNYGYTF. For the CDR3, the DNA is TGCGCCAGCAGCTTCGGACAGTGGGGGAACTATGGCTACACCTTC.

This chain joins TRBV3-1 (or the pseudogene TRBV3-2) and TRBJ2-4; TRBD1 matches at 8 bases. Germline loops: CDR1 LGHDT, CDR2 YNNKEL (reference sequence). V lost 6 bases, J lost 0 bases, and 7 bases stayed unmatched. The length of the CDR3 is 16 residues. The CDR3 protein is CASSLRTGLAKNIQYF. CDR3 in DNA: TGTGCCAGCAGTCTTAGGACAGGGCTAGCCAAAAACATTCAGTACTTC.

This chain's CDR3 is CASSLVADTEAFF. The DNA for the CDR3 is TGCGCCAGCAGCCTGGTTGCAGATACTGAAGCTTTCTTT. This sequence joins TRBV5-1 and TRBJ1-1; no reliable D call. The V gene lost 4 bases and the J gene lost 5 bases, with 12 bases spanning the gap. This CDR3 has 13 amino acids. CDR1 is SGHRS, CDR2 YFSETQ, per germline.

This chain links TRBV12-3 or TRBV12-4 with TRBJ1-2, with TRBD1 as a possible D gene (5 bases). Trimming removed 3 bases at V and 2 bases at J, with 7 bases between. The CDR3 runs 13 residues. CDR3 nucleotide sequence: TGTGCCAGCAGTTTTTCAGGGAACTATGGCTACACCTTC. This translates into CASSFSGNYGYTF.

This clone was found many times. The CDR3 bases are TGTGCCAGCAGTGGTAGCGGGGGGTCCAACAATGAGCAGTTCTTC. It encodes CASSGSGGSNNEQFF. The chain uses TRBV14 and TRBJ2-1; 10 positions match TRBD2. The CDR3 has 15 amino acids. The germline V gene has CDR1 SGHDN and CDR2 FVKESK. V gave up 6 bases and J gave up 5 bases; unmatched junction bases: 7.

This clone was detected once. The genes are TRBV5-6 and TRBJ2-1; 7 positions match TRBD2. The germline gives CDR1 SGHDT, CDR2 YYEEEE. The CDR3 spans 16 residues. With 6 bases clipped from V and 0 bases from J, the junction kept 9 bases outside the gene matches. Here the CDR3 DNA reads TGTGCCAGCACTGAATCGGGACTAAGCTCCTACAATGAGCAGTTCTTC. This codes for CASTESGLSSYNEQFF.

The rearrangement joins TRBV4-3 to TRBJ1-2, with 7 bases lining up with TRBD1. The V gene's germline CDR1 is LGHNA and CDR2 YSLEER. The CDR3 extends over 15 amino acids. Trimming at V came to 1 base and at J to 4 bases, leaving 6 bases not matched to a gene. The CDR3 loop reads CASSQGGSGGYGYTF. The CDR3 region has the DNA TGCGCCAGCAGCCAAGGAGGGTCAGGGGGCTATGGCTACACCTTC.

This chain links TRBV5-4 with TRBJ1-2, with 8 bases identical to TRBD1. J was trimmed by 7 bases and V by 1 base; bases with no gene match: 6. This CDR3 contains 14 residues. From germline, CDR1 is SGHNT and CDR2 YYREEE (reference sequence). For the CDR3, the DNA is TGTGCCAGCAGCTTGCAGGGGGCGGAGGTTGGCTACACCTTC. Amino acids: CASSLQGAEVGYTF.

The J gene is TRBJ2-1, the V gene TRBV7-8; D remains unclear. The CDR3 sequence is 15 residues long. The germline V gene has CDR1 SGHVS and CDR2 FQNEAQ. V shed 5 bases and J shed 0 bases, with 11 bases lying between them. The CDR3 loop reads CASSLRWSSYNEQFF. CDR3 bases: TGTGCCAGCAGCCTTCGGTGGAGCTCCTACAATGAGCAGTTCTTC.

The chain joins TRBV28 to TRBJ1-5; 8 bases match TRBD1. The V and J ends lost 5 bases and 4 bases, in that order; junction bases with no gene match: 4. The V gene's germline CDR1 is MDHEN and CDR2 SYDVKM. The CDR3 is made up of 14 amino acids. CDR3 sequence: CASSGTGPNQPQHF. CDR3 nucleotides: TGTGCCAGCAGTGGGACAGGTCCTAATCAGCCCCAGCATTTT.

This chain joins TRBV27 and TRBJ2-3; TRBD2 might be the D (6 bases). Germline-derived CDR1 and CDR2 are MNHEY and SMNVEV (reference sequence). This CDR3 comprises 15 residues. V gave up 2 bases and J gave up 1 base, with 10 bases separating them. The CDR3 region has the DNA TGTGCCAGCAGTTTACTCGGGGGTGGCACAGATACGCAGTATTTT. Translating it yields CASSLLGGGTDTQYF.

This rearrangement joins TRBV7-8 to TRBJ1-4, with D unresolved. The CDR3 is 16 amino acids. From germline, CDR1 is SGHVS and CDR2 FQNEAQ. Trimming left V 5 bases short and J 2 bases short, with 15 bases between. The chain's CDR3 is CASSAELLRTNEKLFF. The CDR3, as DNA: TGTGCCAGCAGCGCCGAGCTCCTGAGGACTAATGAAAAACTGTTTTTT.

This chain joins TRBV6-1 and TRBJ2-5; TRBD1 matches at 8 bases. The CDR3 consists of 14 residues. V lost 2 bases to trimming and J lost 5 bases; unmatched junction nucleotides: 4. Germline V gene data show CDR1 as MNHNS and CDR2 as SASEGT. The CDR3 here is CASSEQGAAETQYF. The CDR3 coding sequence is TGTGCCAGCAGTGAACAGGGGGCTGCGGAGACCCAGTACTTC.

The chain uses TRBV6-5 and TRBJ2-3; a weak D match, TRBD2 (6 bases). From germline, CDR1 is MNHEY and CDR2 SVGAGI. Between the trimmed V and J ends, which lost 0 bases and 2 bases, there was a span of 6 bases. The CDR3 loop spans 14 amino acids. In nucleotides, the CDR3 is TGTGCCAGCAGTTACTCACTAGCCACAGATACGCAGTATTTT. Translated: CASSYSLATDTQYF.

The chain uses TRBV7-3 and TRBJ1-1; the match to TRBD1 covers 9 bases. The CDR3 runs to 15 residues. J lost 4 bases, V lost 2 bases, and 5 bases had no gene match. Germline CDR1 and CDR2: SGHTA and FQGTGA. Written as DNA, the CDR3 is TGTGCCAGCAGCTTATACGGGACAGGGCTCACTGAAGCTTTCTTT. Translated: CASSLYGTGLTEAFF.

The V gene is TRBV9, the J gene TRBJ1-2; tentative D call: TRBD1 (6 bases). The germline CDR1 and CDR2 sequences are SGDLS and YYNGEE. V was shortened by 0 bases and J by 2 bases, with 11 bases between the two germline ends. The CDR3 has 15 amino acids. This CDR3 reads CASSVATGQNYGYTF. CDR3 in DNA: TGTGCCAGCAGCGTAGCTACAGGGCAGAACTATGGCTACACCTTC.

V and J are TRBV4-2 and TRBJ2-7; TRBD2 agrees at 10 bases. From germline, CDR1 is LGHNA and CDR2 YNFKEQ. The CDR3 is 16 amino acids. Germline trimming cut 0 bases from V and 4 bases from J; bases unmatched to any gene: 6. CDR3 in amino acids: CASSQEALAGTYEQYF. In DNA form, the CDR3 reads TGTGCCAGCAGCCAAGAGGCACTAGCGGGAACGTACGAGCAGTACTTC.

The rearrangement joins TRBV30 to TRBJ2-2, with 10 bases identical to TRBD1. The CDR3 is 15 amino acids. V shed 1 base, J shed 3 bases, and the junction held 2 bases outside the gene matches. Per the germline V gene, CDR1 is GTSNPN and CDR2 is SVGIG (reference sequence). The CDR3 nucleotides read TGTGCCTGGAGTGGCGGGACAGGGGACACCGGGGAGCTGTTTTTT. It specifies CAWSGGTGDTGELFF.

There are a few counts of this clone. The chain is built from TRBV10-3 and TRBJ2-1; 7 bases are shared with TRBD2. Trimming at V came to 10 bases and at J to 2 bases, leaving 5 bases not matched to a gene. The V gene's germline CDR1 is ENHRY and CDR2 SYGVKD. The CDR3 length is 13 residues. The CDR3 spells CATGAGAYNEQFF. CDR3 coding DNA: TGTGCCACTGGGGCGGGAGCCTACAATGAGCAGTTCTTC.

This chain joins TRBV28 and TRBJ2-7; perhaps TRBD1 as D (6 bases). The CDR3 spans 15 residues. Germline V CDR1 and CDR2: MDHEN, SYDVKM. V dropped 2 bases and J dropped 3 bases, with 14 bases sitting between them. As DNA, the CDR3 is TGTGCCAGCAGTTTAGGGGCAGGGGACCTCTACGAGCAGTACTTC. It yields the protein CASSLGAGDLYEQYF.